Shown below are 16 T cell receptor beta chains from a single sample sequenced in a study of cytomegalovirus exposure and HLA in healthy donors. 60 Vbeta and 13 Jbeta primers were used in PCR. Clones were sequenced by immunoSEQ multiplex PCR, and TCRdb holds only the in-frame ones, with some missing. The table lists about 190,000 clones, over 80% of them singletons. Sequences were obtained from PBMCs. These receptors were taken from a man aged 25 to 45 in good health and CMV-seronegative.

The chain uses TRBV5-6 and TRBJ2-1; 7 bases are shared with TRBD1. Trimming cost V 6 bases and J 7 bases; bases outside gene matches: 7. There are 13 residues in the CDR3. Germline V gene sequence: CDR1 SGHDT, CDR2 YYEEEE. In DNA form, the CDR3 reads TGTGCCAGCATCTCAACACAGGGGAATGAGCAGTTCTTC. Amino acids: CASISTQGNEQFF. The full variable domain, its missing parts supplied by reference TRBV5-6 and TRBJ2-1, is DAGVTQSPTHLIKTRGQQVTLRCSPKSGHDTVSWYQQALGQGPQFIFQYYEEEERQRGNFPDRFSGHQFPNYSSELNVNALLLGDSALYLCASISTQGNEQFFGPGTRLTVL.

This clone has only a few counts. The chain couples TRBV30 to TRBJ2-5; no firm D call. With the DNA end fitting TRBJ2-7 better, the J assignment may be wrong. The germline V gene has CDR1 GTSNPN and CDR2 SVGIG (reference sequence). CDR3 size: 13 residues. The CDR3 DNA reads as TGTGCCTGGGGAGACTTGTCCTCCTACGAGCAGTACTTC. This sequence encodes CAWGDLSSYEQYF.

The chain links TRBV5-1 to TRBJ2-7, with 9 bases matching TRBD2. CDR3 length equals 15 residues. CDR1 is SGHRS and CDR2 is YFSETQ in the germline V gene. V dropped 5 bases and J dropped 5; count of bases not matched to a gene: 11. CDR3 nucleotide sequence: TGCGCCAGCAGTGGAAGAGCGGGAGGCGGCCACGAGCAGTACTTC. Translation gives CASSGRAGGGHEQYF.

The rearrangement uses TRBV30 and TRBJ2-3, with a possible D match to TRBD2 (7 bases). This CDR3 is built from 19 residues. The germline V gene encodes CDR1 GTSNPN and CDR2 SVGIG (reference sequence). V lost 0 bases, J lost 1 base, and 23 bases lay in between. The CDR3 region has the DNA TGTGCCTGGAGTGTACCTCCCCGGGGGGCCGGGTGGTGCACAGATACGCAGTATTTT. Amino acid sequence: CAWSVPPRGAGWCTDTQYF. Based on the CDR3 plus reference TRBV30 and TRBJ2-3, the full variable domain is SQTIHQWPATLVQPVGSPLSLECTVEGTSNPNLYWYRQAAGRGLQLLFYSVGIGQISSEVPQNLSASRPQDRQFILSSKKLLLSDSGFYLCAWSVPPRGAGWCTDTQYFGPGTRLTVL.

The chain recombines TRBV7-9 with TRBJ1-3; unclear D gene. The CDR3 totals 16 residues. Germline V gives CDR1 SEHNR, CDR2 FQNEAQ (reference sequence). V lost 4 bases, J lost 4 bases, and 17 bases lay in between. The CDR3 sequence is CASSYASYNYGNTIYF. In DNA form, the CDR3 reads TGTGCCAGCAGCTACGCGAGCTACAACTACGGAAACACCATATATTTT.

The chain has TRBV4-3 and TRBJ1-6; maybe TRBD1 (5 bases). V shed 4 bases and J shed 9 bases, with 16 bases lying between them. This CDR3 region has 15 residues. From germline, CDR1 is LGHNA and CDR2 YSLEER. The CDR3 sequence is CASSPGGRYGSPLHF. CDR3 sequence (DNA): TGCGCCAGCAGCCCGGGGGGTCGGTACGGTTCACCCCTCCACTTT.

V gene TRBV7-9 combines with J gene TRBJ2-1, with TRBD1 matching 7 bases. The length of the CDR3 is 14 residues. V dropped 4 bases and J dropped 7; count of bases not matched to a gene: 7. From germline, CDR1 is SEHNR and CDR2 FQNEAQ (reference sequence). Here the CDR3 reads CASSSRGLPNEQFF. DNA of the CDR3: TGTGCCAGCAGCTCGAGGGGGCTTCCGAATGAGCAGTTCTTC.

The chain couples TRBV27 to TRBJ2-1; TRBD2 matches 7 bases. With V trimmed by 0 bases and J by 8 bases, 4 bases remained unmatched. The germline gives CDR1 MNHEY, CDR2 SMNVEV (reference sequence). CDR3 size: 14 residues. CDR3 protein: CASSLSASGDEQFF. In DNA, the CDR3 is TGTGCCAGCAGTTTATCGGCTAGCGGAGATGAGCAGTTCTTC.

Note on this clone: The identical CDR3 is also encoded by other nucleotide sequences in the sample. The genes are TRBV29-1 and TRBJ2-1, with 7 bases fitting TRBD1. Germline trimming cut 4 bases from V and 2 bases from J; bases unmatched to any gene: 5. CDR3 size: 14 residues. Germline V gives CDR1 SQVTM, CDR2 ANQGSEA. The CDR3 nucleotides are TGCAGCGTTGGTGGCCAGGGGGCCTACAATGAGCAGTTCTTC. Encoded protein: CSVGGQGAYNEQFF.

This chain joins TRBV5-1 and TRBJ2-1; 11 positions match TRBD2. This CDR3 spans 17 amino acids. Germline V gene lookup returns CDR1 SGHRS and CDR2 YFSETQ. The trim removed 1 base at V and 3 bases at J, leaving 6 bases unmatched. Here the CDR3 reads CASSLRASGGFYNEQFF. The DNA for the CDR3 is TGCGCCAGCAGCTTGAGGGCTAGCGGGGGGTTCTACAATGAGCAGTTCTTC.

The V call is TRBV4-2, the J call TRBJ2-3; 11 bases line up with TRBD2. The CDR3 is 17 amino acids. CDR1 is LGHNA and CDR2 is YNFKEQ in the germline V gene. Trimming removed 0 bases from V and 4 bases from J; junction bases left unmatched: 6. CDR3 DNA sequence: TGTGCCAGCAGCCAAGAGGCGACTAGCGGGACGGCAGATACGCAGTATTTT. Residues: CASSQEATSGTADTQYF.

V usage is TRBV27 and J usage is TRBJ1-2; maybe TRBD1 (6 bases). Per germline, CDR1 MNHEY and CDR2 SMNVEV (reference sequence). The CDR3 is 14 amino acids. Trimming took off 9 bases at V and 6 bases at J, with 20 bases between the two ends. CDR3 bases: TGTGCCAGTGGTAGGGACGACAGGTTACATGGCTACACCTTC. As protein: CASGRDDRLHGYTF.

V usage is TRBV5-4 and J usage is TRBJ1-2; TRBD1 is a possible D gene (5 bases). V was shortened by 3 bases and J by 2 bases, with 11 bases between the two germline ends. In germline, CDR1 is SGHNT, CDR2 YYREEE (reference sequence). This CDR3 contains 14 residues. The CDR3 reads CASSSAGGNYGYTF. The CDR3, as DNA: TGTGCCAGCAGCTCGGCTGGGGGGAACTATGGCTACACCTTC.

The chain has TRBV7-9 and TRBJ2-1, with 7 bases lining up with TRBD1. The germline gives CDR1 SEHNR, CDR2 FQNEAQ (reference sequence). This CDR3 contains 14 residues. After removal of 3 bases from V and 5 bases from J, the junction contained 4 bases not matched to a gene. In DNA form, the CDR3 reads TGTGCCAGCAGCTTCTGGACAGGAGACAATGAGCAGTTCTTC. Its translation: CASSFWTGDNEQFF.

This chain links TRBV5-1 with TRBJ1-2; D gene unclear. Looked up from germline, CDR1 is SGHRS and CDR2 is YFSETQ. The ends were cut back, 3 bases at V and 0 bases at J, with 3 bases in the middle. The length of the CDR3 is 12 residues. CDR3 protein: CASSSTNYGYTF. CDR3 nucleotide sequence: TGCGCCAGCAGCTCAACTAACTATGGCTACACCTTC. Using reference TRBV5-1 and TRBJ1-2 for the parts outside the CDR3, the full variable domain is KAGVTQTPRYLIKTRGQQVTLSCSPISGHRSVSWYQQTPGQGLQFLFEYFSETQRNKGNFPGRFSGRQFSNSRSEMNVSTLELGDSALYLCASSSTNYGYTFGSGTRLTVV.

The chain couples TRBV9 to TRBJ2-2; weak D call: TRBD2 (6 bases). This CDR3 is 13 amino acids long. The V end was cut by 2 bases, the J end by 5 bases, with 7 bases between. CDR1 and CDR2 (germline): SGDLS, YYNGEE. CDR3 in amino acids: CASSVEGTGELFF. In DNA form, the CDR3 reads TGTGCCAGCAGCGTGGAGGGAACCGGGGAGCTGTTTTTT.